The source of this TCR beta chain is a study of human T cells and chemical hapten exposure. As for the study in general: Largely, small differences in pooled library volume made per-sample TCR yields vary.

Documented time point: patch test 3, about 24 weeks after DPC sensitization. The treatment denotes: therapeutic diphenylcyclopropenone sensitization with weekly scalp DPC. Participating donors were patients with alopecia, aged 18 to 70 years, considered appropriate candidates for DPC. Unfractionated whole blood was the source from which total RNA was extracted. Germline V gene lookup returns CDR1 SQVTM and CDR2 ANQGSEA. Trimming stripped 5 bases from V and 6 bases from J, with 10 bases between. CDR3 length: 12 residues. TCRdb independently ran MiXCR on the RACE reads; one entry per CDR3 protein. Found here are 130,000 or so distinct CDR3 sequences, around 11% of them singletons; the top ten hold 2% to 2.5%.

The sample here was whole blood, taken in connection with sensitization to the hapten diphenylcyclopropenone (DPC). This receptor was identified in a woman in her forties or fifties with alopecia areata. Some clones in this sample may be carry-over from other donors' samples. V is TRBV29-1 and J is TRBJ2-2, with D maybe TRBD1 (5 bases). The CDR3: CSVQGLAGELFF. In nucleotides, the CDR3 is TGCAGCGTTCAGGGTCTTGCCGGGGAGCTGTTTTTT.